These T cell receptor beta chains were read from a single sample in a study of cytomegalovirus exposure and HLA in healthy donors. Sequencing was performed with immunoSEQ multiplex PCR; in TCRdb, only in-frame clones are kept and a portion is missing. The sample includes about 190,000 clones, roughly 80% of them seen just once. The sequenced sample consisted of PBMCs. The receptor source for this set is a woman in her 50s in good health and CMV-seropositive. Both conserved end residues are part of each CDR3. The D gene is left open where the match is weak. Where a row states a size, it is once, few, many or the class of an expanded clone; other rows omit it.

v_gene,j_gene,d_gene,abundance,len,CDR3nt,CDR3aa
TRBV29-1,TRBJ2-5,NA,NA,13,TGCAGCGTTGATTTTCAGACAGCAGAGACCCAGTACTTC,CSVDFQTAETQYF
TRBV7-2,TRBJ1-2,NA,NA,16,TGTGCCAGCAGCAAGGGTACCGGAGGGCTAGGCGACGGCTACACCTTC,CASSKGTGGLGDGYTF
TRBV6-5,TRBJ2-5,TRBD2,NA,13,TGTGCCAGCAGTTACGGACTAGAGGAGACCCAGTACTTC,CASSYGLEETQYF
TRBV11-2,TRBJ1-2,NA,NA,14,TGTGCCAGCAGCCCAGAGAGGGTCGGAGGTGGCTACACCTTC,CASSPERVGGGYTF
TRBV9,TRBJ2-3,NA,NA,15,TGTGCCAGCAGCGTAGACCCCCGCGGCACAGATACGCAGTATTTT,CASSVDPRGTDTQYF
TRBV7-8,TRBJ1-5,NA,NA,14,TGTGCCAGCAGCTTAGGGCAGGGAGGCCAGCCCCAGCATTTT,CASSLGQGGQPQHF
TRBV11-3,TRBJ2-1,TRBD2,NA,17,TGTGCCAGCAGCCCCTCGGAGTCAGCGGGGATCTACAATGAGCAGTTCTTC,CASSPSESAGIYNEQFF
TRBV6-1,TRBJ2-7,TRBD2,NA,14,TGTGCCAGCATTTTAGCGGGGGGATCCTACGAGCAGTACTTC,CASILAGGSYEQYF
TRBV14,TRBJ2-7,NA,NA,14,TGTGCCAGCAGCCAAGGGAGAGGGCTCTACGAGCAGTACTTC,CASSQGRGLYEQYF
TRBV5-1,TRBJ1-1,TRBD1,few,13,TGCGCCAGCAGCCGGGACAGGGACACTGAAGCTTTCTTT,CASSRDRDTEAFF
TRBV15,TRBJ1-2,NA,NA,14,TGTGCCACCAGCAGAGATGGGAGGGGAGACGGCTACACCTTC,CATSRDGRGDGYTF